The 31 T cell receptor beta chains given below trace back to one sample, sequenced in a study of cytomegalovirus exposure and HLA in healthy donors. PCR involved 60 Vbeta and 13 Jbeta primers. Using immunoSEQ multiplex PCR, the repertoire was profiled, and TCRdb retains in-frame clones only, with some absent. The sample includes over 150,000 clones, 77% seen only once; the top ten take over 2%. The specimen was PBMCs. The receptors were sampled from a woman aged 35 to 49 in good health and CMV-seropositive.

The genes are TRBV6-5 and TRBJ1-5, with 8 bases identical to TRBD1. The CDR3 has 14 residues. Germline V gene lookup returns CDR1 MNHEY and CDR2 SVGAGI. J gave up 4 bases and V 4 bases, and 3 bases lay outside the gene matches. For the CDR3, the DNA is TGTGCCAGCAGTTTCGACAGGGGAAATCAGCCCCAGCATTTT. Protein: CASSFDRGNQPQHF.

The chain combines TRBV19 with TRBJ2-1; D is perhaps TRBD1 (6 bases). CDR3 length: 15 residues. Trimming took 3 bases from V and 4 from J, leaving 13 bases between them. CDR1 and CDR2 from the germline V gene are LNHDA and SQIVND (reference sequence). CDR3: CASSMAGAQYNEQFF. The CDR3 DNA reads TGTGCCAGTAGTATGGCAGGGGCTCAGTACAATGAGCAGTTCTTC.

The genes are TRBV9 and TRBJ1-4; D is undetermined. The CDR3 is 15 amino acids. The germline gives CDR1 SGDLS, CDR2 YYNGEE. Trimming shortened V by 0 bases and J by 3 bases, and 9 bases separated the two germline ends. The CDR3 region has the DNA TGTGCCAGCAGCGTAGGCATGAGGGCTAATGAAAAACTGTTTTTT. Its protein product is CASSVGMRANEKLFF.

The J gene is TRBJ2-3, the V gene TRBV7-2, with D possibly TRBD1 on 5 matching bases. Trimming left V 2 bases short and J 4 bases short, with 7 bases between. Germline assignment: CDR1 SGHTA and CDR2 FQGNSA. The CDR3 covers 13 residues. The DNA for the CDR3 is TGTGCCAGCAGCTTACGCAGGGCAGATACGCAGTATTTT. Its translation is CASSLRRADTQYF.

This chain uses TRBV7-9 with TRBJ1-1; possible D gene TRBD1, 5 bases. The CDR3 is 13 amino acids. CDR1 is SEHNR and CDR2 is FQNEAQ in the germline V gene (reference sequence). With 5 bases removed from V and 1 base from J, the gap between germline ends came to 8 bases. The CDR3 sequence is CASSLGQNTEAFF. For the CDR3, the DNA is TGTGCCAGCAGCCTCGGACAGAACACTGAAGCTTTCTTT.

The gene calls are TRBV15 and TRBJ1-2; TRBD1 matches 9 bases. CDR3 length equals 16 residues. Looked up from germline, CDR1 is LNHNV and CDR2 is YYDKDF (reference sequence). The ends lost 0 bases at V and 7 bases at J; junction bases unmatched: 9. The CDR3 DNA reads TGTGCCACCAGCAGAGAAAGTTTCGGGACAGGGAGTGGCTACACCTTC. Protein: CATSRESFGTGSGYTF.

The V and J genes are TRBV4-3 and TRBJ2-1, with no clear D. Germline V gene lookup returns CDR1 LGHNA and CDR2 YSLEER. The CDR3 spans 15 residues. V was cut by 0 bases and J by 10 bases, with 16 bases left in between. This CDR3 reads CASSQDFNGALEQFF. The CDR3 DNA reads as TGCGCCAGCAGCCAAGATTTTAATGGAGCATTAGAGCAGTTCTTC.

The genes are TRBV4-1 and TRBJ1-2; TRBD1 might be the D (6 bases). The V end was cut by 1 base, the J end by 6 bases, with 15 bases between. From germline, CDR1 is MGHRA and CDR2 YSYEKL. The CDR3 is 15 residues long. CDR3 region: CASSQVNGGLDGYTF. CDR3 coding DNA: TGCGCCAGCAGCCAAGTAAACGGGGGGCTAGATGGCTACACCTTC.

The CDR3 coding sequence is TGCGCCAGCAGCCAAGGGCCCACACAGGGATATGTCAATGAGCAGTTCTTC. Protein: CASSQGPTQGYVNEQFF. The gene calls are TRBV4-3 and TRBJ2-1; possibly TRBD1 for D (6 bases). The CDR3 has 17 amino acids. V lost 1 base and J 6 bases, leaving 19 bases between the germline ends. Germline values: CDR1 LGHNA, CDR2 YSLEER.

The chain carries TRBV7-2 and TRBJ1-1; 8 bases agree with TRBD1. CDR3 length equals 15 residues. Trimming at V came to 2 bases and at J to 1 base, leaving 3 bases not matched to a gene. CDR1 and CDR2 from the germline V gene are SGHTA and FQGNSA. The CDR3: CASSLTGQENTEAFF. DNA for the CDR3: TGTGCCAGCAGCTTAACGGGACAGGAGAACACTGAAGCTTTCTTT. The full variable domain, with the rest looked up from reference TRBV7-2 and TRBJ1-1, is GAGVSQSPSNKVTEKGKDVELRCDPISGHTALYWYRQSLGQGLEFLIYFQGNSAPDKSGLPSDRFSAERTGGSVSTLTIQRTQQEDSAVYLCASSLTGQENTEAFFGQGTRLTVV.

This clone is a singleton in its sample. The chain employs TRBV9 and TRBJ2-3; tentative D call: TRBD2 (7 bases). Trimming shortened V by 0 bases and J by 2 bases, and 25 bases separated the two germline ends. Germline V lookup: CDR1 SGDLS, CDR2 YYNGEE. The CDR3 has 20 residues. The DNA of the CDR3 is TGTGCCAGCAGCGTAGCTACTGGGGGAGGGGGGGACCGACTCACAGATACGCAGTATTTT. Protein: CASSVATGGGGDRLTDTQYF.

In this sample, this clone turned up a few times. V gene TRBV2 combines with J gene TRBJ1-2; D is undetermined. Trimming removed 11 bases at V and 4 bases at J, with 17 bases between. Germline CDR1 is SNHLY and CDR2 is FYNNEI. The CDR3 is made up of 13 amino acids. CDR3 bases: TGTGCCCTACGGGGTAACGACCCCTATGGCTACACCTTC. As protein: CALRGNDPYGYTF. The whole variable domain, remainder taken from reference TRBV2 and TRBJ1-2, is EPEVTQTPSHQVTQMGQEVILRCVPISNHLYFYWYRQILGQKVEFLVSFYNNEISEKSEIFDDQFSVERPDGSNFTLKIRSTKLEDSAMYFCALRGNDPYGYTFGSGTRLTVV.

This chain uses TRBV6-5 with TRBJ2-2; 9 bases agree with TRBD2. The CDR3 consists of 15 residues. The V and J ends lost 5 bases and 3 bases, in that order; junction bases with no gene match: 4. In germline, CDR1 is MNHEY, CDR2 SVGAGI. The CDR3 here is CASSTGLADTGELFF. The DNA of the CDR3 is TGTGCCAGCAGTACGGGACTAGCAGACACCGGGGAGCTGTTTTTT.

The chain has TRBV9 and TRBJ2-1; 10 bases map to TRBD2. CDR1 and CDR2 from the germline V gene are SGDLS and YYNGEE. The CDR3 is 16 residues long. V lost 0 bases, J lost 4 bases, and 4 bases stayed unmatched. CDR3 sequence: CASSVETSGRYNEQFF. In DNA form, the CDR3 reads TGTGCCAGCAGCGTAGAGACTAGCGGGCGTTACAATGAGCAGTTCTTC.

The gene calls are TRBV7-9 and TRBJ2-7, with 7 bases aligning to TRBD1. CDR1 SEHNR and CDR2 FQNEAQ come from the germline V gene (reference sequence). The CDR3 loop spans 15 amino acids. V dropped 6 bases and J dropped 3; count of bases not matched to a gene: 11. The CDR3 DNA sequence: TGTGCCAGCAGGCCTGGACAGGCAGGGTTCTACGAGCAGTACTTC. Amino acids: CASRPGQAGFYEQYF.

The chain couples TRBV28 to TRBJ2-3; perhaps TRBD2 as D (5 bases). The CDR3 spans 13 residues. V was pared by 6 bases and J by 5 bases, with 12 bases between. The V gene's germline CDR1 is MDHEN and CDR2 SYDVKM. The CDR3 is CASRAGVEDTQYF. In nucleotides, the CDR3 is TGTGCCAGCAGGGCCGGGGTTGAAGATACGCAGTATTTT.

This chain uses TRBV7-9 with TRBJ2-2, with 7 nucleotides matching TRBD1. The CDR3 is made up of 16 amino acids. J was trimmed by 0 bases and V by 5 bases; bases with no gene match: 6. Per the germline V gene, CDR1 is SEHNR and CDR2 is FQNEAQ (reference sequence). CDR3 amino acids: CASSHGTAPNTGELFF. For the CDR3, the DNA is TGTGCCAGCAGCCACGGGACAGCCCCGAACACCGGGGAGCTGTTTTTT.

In regard to this clone: A read error may produce the germline difference seen at one junction end. The chain combines TRBV7-9 with TRBJ1-2; no reliable D call. This CDR3 has 12 residues. Germline-derived CDR1 and CDR2 are SEHNR and FQNEAQ (reference sequence). The CDR3 region has the DNA TGTTCCAGCAGCTCGTCGGGCGGGGGCTACACCTTC. It codes for CSSSSSGGGYTF.

This sequence joins TRBV28 and TRBJ1-4; 9 bases fit TRBD1. The V and J ends lost 2 bases and 7 bases, in that order; junction bases with no gene match: 2. This CDR3 contains 14 residues. CDR1 MDHEN and CDR2 SYDVKM come from the germline V gene. The DNA for the CDR3 is TGTGCCAGCAGTTTAGGGACAGGGACTGAAAAACTGTTTTTT. This encodes CASSLGTGTEKLFF.

The chain carries TRBV6-5 and TRBJ1-2; D unresolved. The CDR3 sequence is 15 residues long. V was clipped by 6 bases and J by 3 bases, with 17 bases between them. CDR1 is MNHEY and CDR2 is SVGAGI in the germline V gene. CDR3 region: CASRSSWGVDYGYTF. The CDR3 DNA is TGTGCCAGCAGATCCTCTTGGGGAGTAGACTATGGCTACACCTTC.

This chain joins TRBV5-1 and TRBJ2-3; 10 nucleotides align to TRBD2. Germline V gene lookup returns CDR1 SGHRS and CDR2 YFSETQ. The length of the CDR3 is 16 residues. V was clipped by 2 bases and J by 2 bases; unmatched bases: 5. CDR3: CASSFGTSANTDTQYF. The CDR3 DNA reads TGCGCCAGCAGCTTTGGGACTAGCGCGAACACAGATACGCAGTATTTT.

This chain joins TRBV12-5 and TRBJ1-2; TRBD1 matches 10 bases. The CDR3 has 14 amino acids. Germline loops: CDR1 LGHNT, CDR2 FRNRAP. V lost 6 bases to trimming and J lost 10 bases; unmatched junction nucleotides: 11. CDR3 sequence: CASGSSGQGFDYTF. DNA of the CDR3: TGTGCTAGTGGCTCCTCGGGACAGGGGTTTGACTACACCTTC.

This chain connects TRBV27 to TRBJ1-5; weak D call: TRBD1 (5 bases). Between the trimmed V and J ends, which lost 2 bases and 7 bases, there was a span of 6 bases. CDR1 MNHEY and CDR2 SMNVEV come from the germline V gene (reference sequence). This CDR3 contains 12 residues. CDR3 coding DNA: TGTGCCAGCAGTTTACAGGGACAGCCCCAGCATTTT. It codes for CASSLQGQPQHF.

This clone was counted between two and nine times. The rearrangement links TRBV7-2 to TRBJ2-3; possibly TRBD2 for D (5 bases). Germline lookup yields CDR1 SGHTA and CDR2 FQGNSA. The CDR3 covers 19 residues. The V end was cut by 7 bases, the J end by 0 bases, with 26 bases between. CDR3 amino acids: CASTTDRRSAQRSTDTQYF. CDR3 in DNA: TGTGCCAGCACCACCGACCGGCGGTCAGCACAGCGGAGCACAGATACGCAGTATTTT.

In the case of this clone: The same CDR3 can be traced to other DNA sequences in this sample. The gene calls are TRBV30 and TRBJ1-1; D is possibly TRBD1 (5 bases). CDR1 is GTSNPN and CDR2 is SVGIG in the germline V gene (reference sequence). There are 13 residues in the CDR3. The ends were cut back, 3 bases at V and 1 base at J, with 9 bases in the middle. In DNA, the CDR3 is TGTGCCTGGAGAGATCAGGGGAACACTGAAGCTTTCTTT. As protein: CAWRDQGNTEAFF.

In regard to this clone: One end of the junction varies from germline; a read error may be responsible. This chain links TRBV7-9 with TRBJ1-4; 9 bases are shared with TRBD1. From germline, CDR1 is SEHNR and CDR2 FQNEAQ (reference sequence). The CDR3 has 12 residues. The CDR3 spells CSSSSDRGKLFF. The CDR3 region has the DNA TGTTCCAGCAGTTCGGACAGGGGAAAACTGTTTTTT.

The V gene is TRBV10-3, the J gene TRBJ1-2; weak D call: TRBD1 (5 bases). Germline V lookup: CDR1 ENHRY, CDR2 SYGVKD. CDR3 length: 14 amino acids. V lost 2 bases, J lost 2 bases, and 9 bases lay in between. The CDR3 region is CAISEADKNYGYTF. In DNA, the CDR3 is TGTGCCATCAGTGAGGCGGACAAGAACTATGGCTACACCTTC.

The V gene is TRBV7-9, the J gene TRBJ2-2, with a weak D call TRBD1 (6 bases). V was shortened by 2 bases and J by 3 bases, with 16 bases between the two germline ends. The CDR3 consists of 17 residues. The V gene's germline CDR1 is SEHNR and CDR2 FQNEAQ (reference sequence). DNA of the CDR3: TGTGCCAGCAGCTTATTACAGGGATCCCGGTACACCGGGGAGCTGTTTTTT. Amino acid sequence: CASSLLQGSRYTGELFF.

This clone has more than one count but fewer than ten. The V and J genes are TRBV11-2 and TRBJ2-3; D possibly corresponds to TRBD1 (5 bases). Trimming cost V 6 bases and J 1 base, with 17 bases left between them. CDR3 size: 16 residues. Germline V gives CDR1 SGHAT, CDR2 FQNNGV. This chain's CDR3 is CASSHGRGSGTDTQYF. CDR3 sequence (DNA): TGTGCCAGCAGTCACGGAAGGGGATCTGGCACAGATACGCAGTATTTT.

V usage is TRBV27 and J usage is TRBJ1-6, with D maybe TRBD1 (5 bases). Trimming cost V 4 bases and J 7 bases, with 11 bases left between them. Germline CDR1 MNHEY, CDR2 SMNVEV (reference sequence). CDR3 length equals 14 residues. The CDR3 coding sequence is TGTGCCAGCAGTTCTTCAGGACAAAATTCACCCCTCCACTTT. Its translation: CASSSSGQNSPLHF.

The V gene is TRBV19, the J gene TRBJ1-5; 8 nucleotides line up with TRBD1. J lost 1 base, V lost 3 bases, and 17 bases had no gene match. The CDR3 is made up of 20 amino acids. Germline loops: CDR1 LNHDA, CDR2 SQIVND (reference sequence). The CDR3, as DNA: TGTGCCAGTAGTATGATGGGATGGGGGACAGGTTCGGGAAGCAATCAGCCCCAGCATTTT. As protein: CASSMMGWGTGSGSNQPQHF.